The rows below give T cell receptor beta chains drawn from one sample of a study of radiation and T cells in renal cell carcinoma. Data came from immunoSEQ multiplex PCR; TCRdb stores just in-frame clones and leaves some out. The profile covers some 150,000 clones, with 70% to 90% appearing a single time and more than 10% taken by the ten largest. The sample in question was blood, obtained from a patient whose treatment included radiotherapy and nephrectomy. These TCRs come from a woman aged 50 to 65 with renal cell carcinoma. The CDR3 runs from the conserved cysteine through the conserved F or W. Each record gives: D gene, J gene, clone size, V gene, CDR3 protein, CDR3 DNA. A D gene is named only where the DNA matches it firmly. The listing skips clone size in some rows; elsewhere it reads once, few, many or a size class.

TRBD1 TRBJ1-1 . TRBV6-1 CASSWGQGNTEAFF TGTGCCAGCAGCTGGGGACAGGGGAACACTGAAGCTTTCTTT
. TRBJ1-1 once TRBV19 CASSTQRATEAFF TGTGCCAGTAGTACCCAAAGAGCCACTGAAGCTTTCTTT
. TRBJ2-5 . TRBV7-2 CASSRGLRGETQYF TGTGCCAGCAGCCGGGGACTTAGGGGGGAGACCCAGTACTTC
. TRBJ1-2 . TRBV5-1 CASSLGPTNYGYTF TGCGCCAGCAGCTTGGGACCGACCAACTATGGCTACACCTTC
. TRBJ1-3 . TRBV9 CASSVSGGFGNTIYF TGTGCCAGCAGCGTATCGGGGGGCTTTGGAAACACCATATATTTT
TRBD1 TRBJ1-6 . TRBV5-4 CASKRDRANSPLHF TGTGCCAGTAAAAGGGACAGGGCTAATTCACCCCTCCACTTT
. TRBJ1-1 . TRBV25-1 CASSESFTEAFF TGTGCCAGCAGTGAAAGTTTCACTGAAGCTTTCTTT
. TRBJ1-5 . TRBV7-6 CASSFPNQPQHF TGTGCCAGCAGCTTCCCCAATCAGCCCCAGCATTTT
. TRBJ2-3 . TRBV11-2 CASGRQVGVGTDTQYF TGTGCCAGCGGCCGTCAGGTGGGGGTAGGGACAGATACGCAGTATTTT
TRBD1 TRBJ1-6 . TRBV7-2 CASSRSRGPVSPLHF TGTGCCAGCAGCCGATCCAGGGGGCCGGTTTCACCCCTCCACTTT
. TRBJ1-2 . TRBV7-2 CASSLGRSYGYTF TGTGCCAGCAGCTTAGGGCGGTCCTATGGCTACACCTTC
. TRBJ1-1 . TRBV20-1 CSVTNRYEAFF TGCAGTGTTACGAATCGGTATGAAGCTTTCTTT
TRBD2 TRBJ2-1 . TRBV2 CASSVDGGTDEQFF TGTGCCAGCAGTGTTGACGGGGGGACCGATGAGCAGTTCTTC
TRBD2 TRBJ2-7 . TRBV2 CASSGTSWYEQYF TGTGCCAGCAGTGGGACTAGCTGGTACGAGCAGTACTTC
TRBD2 TRBJ2-1 . TRBV19 CASSMASGGAGEQFF TGTGCCAGTAGTATGGCTAGCGGGGGGGCTGGTGAGCAGTTCTTC
TRBD1 TRBJ1-2 . TRBV7-2 CASSNRTGAVGGYTF TGTGCCAGCAGCAACAGGACAGGGGCTGTTGGTGGCTACACCTTC
TRBD1 TRBJ2-7 . TRBV7-8 CASAQGQAPYEQYF TGTGCCAGCGCACAAGGACAGGCCCCCTACGAGCAGTACTTC
. TRBJ1-4 . TRBV19 CASSIGRMNEKLFF TGTGCCAGTAGTATCGGCAGGATGAATGAAAAACTGTTTTTT
. TRBJ2-7 . TRBV5-5 CASSLTDYEQYF TGTGCCAGCAGCTTAACAGATTACGAGCAGTACTTC
. TRBJ2-5 . TRBV30 CAWIGGATRETQYF TGTGCCTGGATAGGCGGGGCAACCCGGGAGACCCAGTACTTC
. TRBJ2-1 . TRBV6-5 CASSYSRTVYNEQFF TGTGCCAGCAGTTACTCGCGGACTGTGTACAATGAGCAGTTCTTC
. TRBJ1-6 . TRBV15 CATSETATGGYNSPLHF TGTGCCACCAGCGAGACGGCGACAGGAGGCTATAATTCACCCCTCCACTTT
. TRBJ1-1 few TRBV5-4 CASSIQGGGTEAFF TGTGCCAGCAGCATACAGGGTGGAGGCACTGAAGCTTTCTTT
. TRBJ1-3 once TRBV6-6 CASSPPGTPGNTIYF TGTGCCAGCAGCCCCCCAGGGACCCCTGGAAACACCATATATTTT
. TRBJ2-7 once TRBV2 CASRTDSALWYEQYF TGTGCCAGCAGGACGGATAGCGCACTTTGGTACGAGCAGTACTTC
. TRBJ1-2 . TRBV5-4 CASSHRQYNGYTF TGTGCCAGCAGCCATAGACAGTATAATGGCTACACCTTC
TRBD1 TRBJ1-1 once TRBV5-1 CASSLATGNMNTEAFF TGCGCCAGCAGCTTGGCGACAGGGAACATGAACACTGAAGCTTTCTTT
. TRBJ1-1 few TRBV11-1 CASSLGPNTEAFF TGTGCCAGCAGCCTAGGCCCGAACACTGAAGCTTTCTTT
TRBD1 TRBJ1-5 . TRBV19 CASTPTARQGMNPPQHF TGTGCCAGTACCCCGACCGCTAGACAGGGTATGAATCCGCCCCAGCATTTT
. TRBJ2-3 once TRBV6-1 CASREAGGTDTQYF TGTGCCAGCAGGGAAGCGGGCGGCACAGATACGCAGTATTTT
. TRBJ2-3 once TRBV7-9 CATTSRKSTQYF TGTGCGACCACCTCCCGGAAATCCACGCAGTATTTT
TRBD2 TRBJ2-3 . TRBV6-1 CASSEVGGGVGDTQYF TGTGCCAGCAGTGAAGTTGGCGGGGGGGTAGGAGATACGCAGTATTTT
TRBD1 TRBJ1-1 . TRBV5-1 CASSLRGQGVPEAFF TGCGCCAGCAGCTTGCGAGGACAGGGAGTACCTGAAGCTTTCTTT
. TRBJ2-2 once TRBV7-7 CASSIDRTGELFF TGTGCTAGCAGCATAGACCGCACCGGGGAGCTGTTTTTT
. TRBJ1-1 . TRBV6-1 CASNGQITMNTEAFF TGTGCCAGCAACGGTCAGATTACCATGAACACTGAAGCTTTCTTT
. TRBJ2-7 . TRBV5-1 CASSLVIDYEQYF TGCGCCAGCAGCTTGGTGATTGATTACGAGCAGTACTTC
. TRBJ2-5 . TRBV30 CAWTLGQTQYF TGTGCCTGGACTCTCGGCCAGACCCAGTACTTC
TRBD2 TRBJ2-1 . TRBV6-5 CASRRPGGGADEQFF TGTGCCAGCAGGAGGCCCGGCGGGGGGGCAGATGAGCAGTTCTTC
. TRBJ2-1 . TRBV19 CASRAVSSYNEQFF TGTGCCAGTAGGGCGGTTAGCTCCTACAATGAGCAGTTCTTC
. TRBJ1-1 . TRBV15 CATSRHRENTEAFF TGTGCCACCAGCCGACACAGGGAGAACACTGAAGCTTTCTTT
TRBD1 TRBJ1-5 . TRBV5-1 CASSTGGADQPQHF TGCGCCAGCAGCACAGGGGGCGCCGATCAGCCCCAGCATTTT
. TRBJ2-5 . TRBV5-4 CASSLAGIVVETQYF TGTGCCAGCAGCTTGGCCGGGATCGTAGTGGAGACCCAGTACTTC
. TRBJ1-1 . TRBV5-1 CASSLEYTGNTEAFF TGCGCCAGCAGCTTAGAATATACAGGGAACACTGAAGCTTTCTTT
. TRBJ1-3 few TRBV6-1 CASSEQGSGNTIYF TGTGCCAGCAGTGAACAGGGCTCTGGAAACACCATATATTTT
TRBD2 TRBJ2-3 once TRBV5-1 CASSLASGGGTDTQYF TGCGCCAGCAGCTTGGCTAGCGGAGGAGGAACAGATACGCAGTATTTT
. TRBJ2-1 . TRBV4-3 CASSSSPWSTYNEQFF TGCGCCAGCAGCTCATCTCCCTGGAGCACCTACAATGAGCAGTTCTTC